The 25 T cell receptor beta chains presented below share a single source sample, sequenced in a study of CD8+ T cells in alopecia areata (dated by TCRdb to 2017 to 2018). The library came from the immunoSEQ multiplex PCR assay. To provide template for TCR sequencing, every sample had RNA extracted and reverse transcribed into cDNA. Drawn from immuneACCESS, this table holds only the in-frame rearrangements with V and J called that TCRdb kept. Clones are partly lost; checked studies trace under half to an unresolved V gene and leave the rest unexplained. The sample table contains fewer than 250,000 clones; only one count was recorded for roughly 57% of them. Of the sample, over 0.4% is held by the ten largest clones. Explained via the paper, the time point label denotes: baseline before oral tofacitinib. The sample in question was CD4+ T cells sorted from blood, obtained at week 0. The source is a human donor with alopecia areata.

The chain employs TRBV7-9 and TRBJ2-7; 8 bases are shared with TRBD2. The CDR3 loop spans 12 amino acids. The germline V gene encodes CDR1 SEHNR and CDR2 FQNEAQ (reference sequence). The trim removed 5 bases at V and 6 bases at J, leaving 3 bases unmatched. CDR3 loop: CASSSGSGEQYF. In DNA, the CDR3 is TGTGCCAGCAGCAGCGGGAGTGGCGAGCAGTACTTC.

This clone was seen a few times. This sequence joins TRBV7-8 and TRBJ1-1, with no clear D. V was trimmed by 4 bases and J by 1 base, leaving 7 bases between them. The CDR3 length is 13 residues. The germline CDR1 and CDR2 sequences are SGHVS and FQNEAQ. CDR3 in DNA: TGTGCCAGCAGCTCCGCGGGGAACACTGAAGCTTTCTTT. Protein sequence: CASSSAGNTEAFF.

This clone was seen a few times. The V and J genes are TRBV14 and TRBJ2-1, with 12 positions matching TRBD2. Trimming took 5 bases from V and 6 from J; bases not matched to a gene: 8. The germline V gene has CDR1 SGHDN and CDR2 FVKESK. The CDR3 loop spans 16 amino acids. The chain's CDR3 is CASSFSKTSGSNEQFF. In nucleotides, the CDR3 is TGTGCCAGCAGCTTCAGTAAGACTAGCGGGAGCAATGAGCAGTTCTTC.

V gene TRBV5-1 combines with J gene TRBJ2-1, with D possibly being TRBD1 (6 bases). The germline V gene encodes CDR1 SGHRS and CDR2 YFSETQ. This CDR3 comprises 14 residues. V gave up 2 bases and J gave up 8 bases, with 14 bases separating them. CDR3 sequence: CASSLVIGGDEQFF. In DNA, the CDR3 is TGCGCCAGCAGCTTAGTTATTGGGGGCGATGAGCAGTTCTTC.

Comments on this clone: This may stem from a read error, because a much larger clone lies one nucleotide away. CDR3 loop: CASSSTGQETQYF. Here the CDR3 DNA reads TGTGCCAGCAGCTCGACAGGCCAAGAGACCCAGTACTTC. The chain joins TRBV2 to TRBJ2-5; perhaps TRBD1 as D (6 bases). The V end was cut by 6 bases, the J end by 1 base, with 9 bases between. CDR3 length: 13 amino acids. Germline assignment: CDR1 SNHLY and CDR2 FYNNEI.

Points on this clone: A clone one base away is much larger, so this may be a read error. Other nucleotide sequences from this sample produce the same CDR3. This chain joins TRBV5-6 and TRBJ2-1; D gene unclear. Trimming took off 4 bases at V and 5 bases at J, with 4 bases between the two ends. The CDR3 sequence is 11 residues long. Germline V gives CDR1 SGHDT, CDR2 YYEEEE. CDR3 loop: CASSLNNEQFF. The CDR3 bases are TGTGCCAGCAGCCTAAACAATGAGCAGTTCTTC.

This clone has a single count. The same CDR3 is also encoded by other DNA sequences in this sample. The chain is built from TRBV30 and TRBJ2-5; 7 bases are shared with TRBD1. The CDR3 sequence is 12 residues long. V shed 4 bases and J 4 bases; nucleotides not matched to a gene: 3. The germline V gene has CDR1 GTSNPN and CDR2 SVGIG (reference sequence). The CDR3 reads CAWKGAGETQYF. For the CDR3, the DNA is TGTGCCTGGAAGGGGGCGGGAGAGACCCAGTACTTC. Using reference TRBV30 and TRBJ2-5 for the parts outside the CDR3, the full variable domain is SQTIHQWPATLVQPVGSPLSLECTVEGTSNPNLYWYRQAAGRGLQLLFYSVGIGQISSEVPQNLSASRPQDRQFILSSKKLLLSDSGFYLCAWKGAGETQYFGPGTRLLVL.

This clone came up a few times. The V call is TRBV30, the J call TRBJ2-1; D call uncertain. The CDR3 extends over 11 amino acids. The germline gives CDR1 GTSNPN, CDR2 SVGIG (reference sequence). V lost 1 base to trimming and J lost 12 bases, with 10 bases between them. This CDR3 is CAWSDQSRQFF. CDR3 bases: TGTGCCTGGAGTGACCAAAGCAGGCAGTTCTTC.

This clone was detected many times. The chain is built from TRBV19 and TRBJ1-1; D is possibly TRBD1 (5 bases). The V and J ends lost 5 bases and 6 bases respectively, with 10 bases between them. Germline V gene lookup returns CDR1 LNHDA and CDR2 SQIVND (reference sequence). The CDR3 spans 12 residues. CDR3 in amino acids: CASSGGKAEAFF. CDR3 in DNA: TGTGCCAGTAGTGGGGGTAAGGCTGAAGCTTTCTTT.

The rearrangement links TRBV30 to TRBJ1-4, with 8 bases that match TRBD1. This CDR3 spans 13 amino acids. The V gene end was trimmed by 7 bases and the J gene end by 8 bases; junction bases not matched to a gene: 9. Germline CDR1 and CDR2: GTSNPN and SVGIG (reference sequence). The DNA for the CDR3 is TGTGCCTCCCCAGGACAGGGAATGGAAAAACTGTTTTTT. This codes for CASPGQGMEKLFF.

The chain is built from TRBV6-5 and TRBJ2-7; D remains unclear. Germline V gives CDR1 MNHEY, CDR2 SVGAGI. CDR3 length: 13 amino acids. Trimming took off 4 bases at V and 2 bases at J, with 9 bases between the two ends. CDR3: CASSSPSAYEQYF. For the CDR3, the DNA is TGTGCCAGCAGTTCGCCGTCGGCCTACGAGCAGTACTTC.

Concerning this clone: A clone one base away is much larger, so this may be a read error. This CDR3 is also generated by other DNA sequences in the sample. The chain uses TRBV18 and TRBJ2-1, with no clear D. CDR3 length: 14 amino acids. V lost 2 bases, J lost 0 bases, and 5 bases lay in between. In germline, CDR1 is KGHSH, CDR2 LQKENI. The CDR3 DNA is TGTGCCAGCTCACCAACCAACTCCTACAATGAGCAGTTCTTC. It yields the protein CASSPTNSYNEQFF.

The genes are TRBV29-1 and TRBJ1-2; D is perhaps TRBD1 (5 bases). In germline, CDR1 is SQVTM, CDR2 ANQGSEA. V was cut by 5 bases and J by 6 bases, with 22 bases left in between. The CDR3 is made up of 15 amino acids. In nucleotides, the CDR3 is TGCAGCGTTTGGACGGGAATCCTAAGAGGGGATGGCTACACCTTC. This sequence encodes CSVWTGILRGDGYTF.

This chain connects TRBV4-1 to TRBJ2-2, with 11 bases matching TRBD2. The CDR3 covers 17 residues. Germline values: CDR1 MGHRA, CDR2 YSYEKL. V was clipped by 1 base and J by 6 bases; unmatched bases: 7. DNA for the CDR3: TGCGCCAGCAGCCAAGGGAGACTAGCGGGAATCGCCGGGGAGCTGTTTTTT. It translates to CASSQGRLAGIAGELFF.

This clone was seen only once. DNA for the CDR3: TGCAGCGCCCGACAGGGCACCTCGAACACCGGGGAGCTGTTTTTT. It encodes CSARQGTSNTGELFF. V is TRBV29-1 and J is TRBJ2-2, with 7 bases lining up with TRBD1. The germline CDR1 and CDR2 sequences are SQVTM and ANQGSEA. Trimming took 7 bases from V and 0 from J; bases not matched to a gene: 8. The CDR3 loop spans 15 amino acids.

This clone came up a few times. CDR3 loop: CASSRLATNEKLFF. CDR3 sequence (DNA): TGTGCCAGCAGTCGACTCGCAACTAATGAAAAACTGTTTTTT. The rearrangement joins TRBV6-1 to TRBJ1-4; the D is unclear. The V and J ends lost 5 bases and 0 bases respectively, with 7 bases between them. CDR1 is MNHNS, CDR2 SASEGT, per germline. The CDR3 sequence is 14 residues long.

This clone was detected only a few times. CDR3 in amino acids: CASSQVVAFTDTQYF. CDR3 in DNA: TGTGCCAGCAGCCAAGTAGTCGCCTTCACAGATACGCAGTATTTT. The V and J genes are TRBV14 and TRBJ2-3; no reliable D call. Trimming took 1 base from V and 2 from J, leaving 10 bases between them. CDR3 size: 15 residues. Germline values: CDR1 SGHDN, CDR2 FVKESK. The whole variable domain, remainder taken from reference TRBV14 and TRBJ2-3, is EAGVTQFPSHSVIEKGQTVTLRCDPISGHDNLYWYRRVMGKEIKFLLHFVKESKQDESGMPNNRFLAERTGGTYSTLKVQPAELEDSGVYFCASSQVVAFTDTQYFGPGTRLTVL.

This clone turned up a few times. V gene TRBV28 combines with J gene TRBJ1-2; the match to TRBD1 covers 8 bases. The trim removed 10 bases at V and 4 bases at J, leaving 11 bases unmatched. The CDR3 is made up of 14 amino acids. Germline V CDR1 and CDR2: MDHEN, SYDVKM. The CDR3 sequence is CAIAPGGRIYGYTF. The CDR3 region has the DNA TGTGCCATTGCCCCAGGGGGCAGAATCTATGGCTACACCTTC.

The chain couples TRBV23-1 to TRBJ1-4; D unresolved. TRBV23-1 is labeled an ORF, and its function is uncertain. Trimming took 6 bases from V and 0 from J, leaving 5 bases between them. This CDR3 comprises 13 residues. This chain's CDR3 is CASSFSTNEKLFF. CDR3 DNA: TGCGCCAGCAGCTTCTCAACTAATGAAAAACTGTTTTTT.

This clone came up a few times. Other nucleotide sequences in the sample specify the same CDR3. The rearrangement uses TRBV5-1 and TRBJ2-5; 9 nucleotides align to TRBD1. CDR3 length: 14 amino acids. The ends lost 4 bases at V and 4 bases at J; junction bases unmatched: 5. In germline, CDR1 is SGHRS, CDR2 YFSETQ. CDR3 DNA sequence: TGCGCCAGCAGCCCCGGGACAGGGCGAGAGACCCAGTACTTC. Amino acid sequence: CASSPGTGRETQYF.

V gene TRBV7-9 combines with J gene TRBJ1-6; 8 positions match TRBD1. The J segment lost 7 bases and the V segment lost 5 bases, leaving 7 bases of the junction unmatched. The CDR3 extends over 15 amino acids. Germline values: CDR1 SEHNR, CDR2 FQNEAQ (reference sequence). CDR3 in amino acids: CASSQTDRANSPLHF. Written as DNA, the CDR3 is TGTGCCAGCAGCCAGACGGACAGGGCGAATTCACCCCTCCACTTT.

The chain uses TRBV9 and TRBJ2-6; D is unresolved. The CDR3 is 15 amino acids. The V and J ends lost 2 bases and 1 base respectively, with 7 bases between them. Germline CDR1 reads SGDLS; CDR2 reads YYNGEE. Here the CDR3 reads CASSVHGSGANVLTF. The CDR3 DNA is TGTGCCAGCAGCGTTCATGGATCTGGGGCCAACGTCCTGACTTTC.

V usage is TRBV6-5 and J usage is TRBJ2-1; 8 nucleotides line up with TRBD2. Germline V gene data show CDR1 as MNHEY and CDR2 as SVGAGI. J was trimmed by 4 bases and V by 6 bases; bases with no gene match: 8. CDR3 size: 15 residues. DNA of the CDR3: TGTGCCAGCAGCCTGAGCGGGAGACCATACAATGAGCAGTTCTTC. This sequence encodes CASSLSGRPYNEQFF.

The chain couples TRBV19 to TRBJ1-1; TRBD1 is a possible D gene (6 bases). The CDR3 is 13 residues long. Deletions cut 3 bases from V and 8 bases from J, with 13 bases between. The V gene's germline CDR1 is LNHDA and CDR2 SQIVND (reference sequence). The CDR3 loop is CASSMAQGMEAFF. The DNA of the CDR3 is TGTGCCAGTAGTATGGCCCAGGGGATGGAAGCTTTCTTT.

V gene TRBV18 combines with J gene TRBJ2-5; the match to TRBD2 covers 8 bases. The V segment lost 3 bases and the J segment 5 bases; nucleotides outside the gene matches: 8. The CDR3 contains 15 residues. Germline lookup yields CDR1 KGHSH and CDR2 LQKENI. CDR3 sequence (DNA): TGTGCCAGCTCACCGCGACTAGCGAGCGGTGAGACCCAGTACTTC. Residues: CASSPRLASGETQYF.